This T cell receptor (beta chain) derives from a study of blood T cell repertoires in COVID-19. In the study overall: Researchers got acute and convalescent COVID-19 samples from the United States, Italy and Spain. Sample material is recorded as cDNA or gDNA derived from T cells, B-cell-depleted T cells, or PBMCs.

The CDR3 consists of 11 residues. Looked up from germline, CDR1 is DFQATT and CDR2 is SNEGSKA (reference sequence). V shed 3 bases and J shed 8 bases, with 7 bases lying between them. Per the original data handling: Reference gene primer amplification in the assay estimated nucleated cell counts. Clones were sequenced by immunoSEQ multiplex PCR, and TCRdb holds only the in-frame ones, with some missing. The V and J calls and clone size were taken over from that table, and D and trimming were inferred from the DNA. The sample has 250,000 or so clones, about 83% seen once. Sequencing input: peripheral blood. This receptor was obtained from a woman between 35 and 50 years old who had recovered from COVID-19. The V and J genes are TRBV20-1 and TRBJ1-4; the D is unclear. The CDR3 DNA sequence: TGCAGTGCTAGGACAACCGAAAAACTGTTTTTT. Protein: CSARTTEKLFF.